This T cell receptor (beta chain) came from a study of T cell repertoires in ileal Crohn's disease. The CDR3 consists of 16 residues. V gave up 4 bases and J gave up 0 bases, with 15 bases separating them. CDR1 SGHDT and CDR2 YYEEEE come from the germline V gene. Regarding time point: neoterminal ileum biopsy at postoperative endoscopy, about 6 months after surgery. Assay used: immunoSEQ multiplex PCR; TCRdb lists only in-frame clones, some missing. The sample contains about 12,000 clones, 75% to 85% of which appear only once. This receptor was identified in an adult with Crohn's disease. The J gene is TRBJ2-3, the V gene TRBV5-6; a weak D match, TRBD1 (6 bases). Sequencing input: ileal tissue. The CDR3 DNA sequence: TGTGCCAGCAGCCGCGACAGGACCACTAGCACAGATACGCAGTATTTT. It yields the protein CASSRDRTTSTDTQYF.